The clone carrying this TCR beta chain was detected many times. Its antigen is unknown. The CDR3 has 15 amino acids. Trimming stripped 7 bases from V and 1 base from J, with 16 bases between. CDR1 is SNHLY, CDR2 FYNNEI, per germline. The sample comes from a study of Graves' ophthalmopathy and Graves' hyperthyroidism. Study details: No treatment had been given when peripheral blood was collected at initial diagnosis.

Amplifying from RNA transcripts, the study obtained TCR beta CDR3 regions. A first-round RT-PCR used HTBI primers, followed by a second-round multiplex PCR. TCRdb used MiXCR to reprocess the multiplex PCR reads, holding one entry per CDR3 protein. The sample includes around 470,000 distinct CDR3 sequences, around 15% seen only once; the top ten take over 8%. The study, taken as a whole, reports: A majority of expanded thyroid clonotypes exceeding 0.001 frequency were likewise present in blood. Using 13 signatures, a model distinguished ophthalmopathy from stable hyperthyroidism, reaching about 90% sensitivity and about 81% specificity. With just under 71% sensitivity and roughly 72% specificity, the model predicted ophthalmopathy progression.

The V and J genes are TRBV2 and TRBJ2-5; TRBD1 might be the D (6 bases). The clonotype originates from a woman younger than 45 with Graves' ophthalmopathy. Sequencing was performed on blood. CDR3 DNA sequence: TGTGCCAGCATCGGGACAAGGGCAATCCAAGAGACCCAGTACTTC. Its translation is CASIGTRAIQETQYF. Looking up the rest from reference TRBV2 and TRBJ2-5 gives the full variable domain: EPEVTQTPSHQVTQMGQEVILRCVPISNHLYFYWYRQILGQKVEFLVSFYNNEISEKSEIFDDQFSVERPDGSNFTLKIRSTKLEDSAMYFCASIGTRAIQETQYFGPGTRLLVL.